The clone carrying this T cell receptor beta chain was detected once. The antigen remains undetermined. Random hexamers were used to reverse transcribe an amount of roughly 0.5 to 1 ug RNA. immunoSEQ multiplex PCR amplified TCR beta CDR3 across 54 Vbeta, 13 Jbeta. TCRdb reprocessed the immunoSEQ multiplex PCR reads with MiXCR, giving one entry per CDR3 protein. Of roughly 130,000 distinct CDR3 sequences in the sample, roughly 96% were seen once. The source of the sample is a study of CD8 T cells in Susac syndrome. General observations from the study: As the study acknowledged, the number of individuals in its TCR sequencing and HLA analysis was relatively small.

This sequence was found in a human donor in good health. The sample comprised CD4+ T cells from PBMCs.

The CDR3: CATSRDPGAGDTQYF. The CDR3, as DNA: TGTGCCACCAGCAGAGATCCGGGAGCTGGGGATACGCAGTATTTT. This chain links TRBV15 with TRBJ2-3; TRBD2 might be the D (6 bases). Trimming stripped 0 bases from V and 6 bases from J, with 13 bases between. This CDR3 region has 15 residues. Per the germline V gene, CDR1 is LNHNV and CDR2 is YYDKDF (reference sequence).